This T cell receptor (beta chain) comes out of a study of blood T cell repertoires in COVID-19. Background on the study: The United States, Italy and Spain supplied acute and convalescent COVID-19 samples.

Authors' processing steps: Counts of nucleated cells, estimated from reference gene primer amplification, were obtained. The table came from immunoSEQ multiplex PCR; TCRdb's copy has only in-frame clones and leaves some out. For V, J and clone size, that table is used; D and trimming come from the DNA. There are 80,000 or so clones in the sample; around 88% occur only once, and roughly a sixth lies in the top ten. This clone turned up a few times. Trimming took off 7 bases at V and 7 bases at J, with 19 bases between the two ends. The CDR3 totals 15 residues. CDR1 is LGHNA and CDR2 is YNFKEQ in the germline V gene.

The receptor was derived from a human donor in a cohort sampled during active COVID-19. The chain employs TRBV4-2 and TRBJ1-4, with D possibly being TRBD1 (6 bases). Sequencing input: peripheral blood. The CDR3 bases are TGTGCCAGCACCCCCTTCGGGGGGCGTTTTGAAAAACTGTTTTTT. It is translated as CASTPFGGRFEKLFF.